This TCR beta chain was profiled in a study of early T cells in non-severe SARS-CoV-2 infection. Study-level background: Chains from this unsorted whole-blood bulk RNA could not be paired. Study conclusions and caveats: Matching results from VDJdb favored anti-spike CD8 responses, leaving private and CD4 specificities undetected.

Details on this clonotype: Its matching antigen is unknown.

Unique molecular identifier tags were affixed to discrete cDNA molecules. TCRdb re-called the 5' RACE reads through MiXCR, storing one row per CDR3 protein. The table shows about 64,000 distinct CDR3 sequences, with 18% occurring only once. The V and J ends lost 5 bases and 0 bases respectively, with 17 bases between them. CDR1 and CDR2 from the germline V gene are MNHEY and SMNVEV (reference sequence). The CDR3 runs to 17 residues. The TCR originated in an adult who was a healthcare worker with PCR-confirmed SARS-CoV-2 infection or an uninfected control (not recorded which). The chain has TRBV27 and TRBJ2-1, with D unclear. Sample: whole blood, taken at baseline. DNA of the CDR3: TGTGCCAGCAGTCCAACCCGACACCGAAGCTCCTACAATGAGCAGTTCTTC. Its protein product is CASSPTRHRSSYNEQFF.